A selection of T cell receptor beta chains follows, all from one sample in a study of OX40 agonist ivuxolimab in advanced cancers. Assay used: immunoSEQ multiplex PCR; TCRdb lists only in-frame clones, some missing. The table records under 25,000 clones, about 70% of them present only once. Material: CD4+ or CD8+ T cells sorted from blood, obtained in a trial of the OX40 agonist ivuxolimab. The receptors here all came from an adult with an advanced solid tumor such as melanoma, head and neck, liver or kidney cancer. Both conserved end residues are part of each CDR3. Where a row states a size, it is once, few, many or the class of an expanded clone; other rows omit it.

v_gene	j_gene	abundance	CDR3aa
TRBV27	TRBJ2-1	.	CASSAGTSGWNEQFF
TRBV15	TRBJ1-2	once	CATSRDRDRGSGYTF
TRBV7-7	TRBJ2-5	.	CASSFRRTQYF
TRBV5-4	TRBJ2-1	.	CASSLSTSGNNEQFF
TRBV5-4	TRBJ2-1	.	CASSSTGGGHNEQFF
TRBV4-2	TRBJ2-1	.	CASSQEGGSYNEQFF
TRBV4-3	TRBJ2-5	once	CASSQDLSAGFGETQYF
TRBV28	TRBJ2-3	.	CASSPTDTQYF
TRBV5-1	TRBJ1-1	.	CASSRAGGNTEAFF
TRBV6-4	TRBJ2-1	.	CASSDSSGGANEQFF
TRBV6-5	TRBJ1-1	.	CASSYGYGGEAFF
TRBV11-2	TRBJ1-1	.	CASSLPVGGLNTEAFF
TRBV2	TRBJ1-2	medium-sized	CASTLQSDYGYTF
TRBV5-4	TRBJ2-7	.	CASSLAGTIPRPYEQYF
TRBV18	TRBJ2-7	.	CASSPVDPYEQYF
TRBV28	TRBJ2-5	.	CASTNPRGGQYF
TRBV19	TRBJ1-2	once	CAIKDSWGYTF
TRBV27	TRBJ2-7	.	CASGTYYEQYF